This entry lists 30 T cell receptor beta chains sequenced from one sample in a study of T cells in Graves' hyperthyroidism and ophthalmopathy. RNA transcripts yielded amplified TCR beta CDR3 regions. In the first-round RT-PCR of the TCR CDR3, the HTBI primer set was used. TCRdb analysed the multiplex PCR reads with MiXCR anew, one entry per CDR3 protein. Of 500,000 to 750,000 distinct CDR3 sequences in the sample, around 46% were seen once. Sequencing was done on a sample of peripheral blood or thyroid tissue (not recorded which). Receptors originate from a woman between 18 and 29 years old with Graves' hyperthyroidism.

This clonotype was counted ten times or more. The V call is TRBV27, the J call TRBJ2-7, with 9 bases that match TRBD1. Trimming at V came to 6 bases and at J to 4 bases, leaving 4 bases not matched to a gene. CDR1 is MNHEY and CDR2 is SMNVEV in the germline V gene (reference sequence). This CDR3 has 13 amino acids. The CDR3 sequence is CASSTGGEYEQYF. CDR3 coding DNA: TGTGCCAGCAGCACAGGGGGCGAATACGAGCAGTACTTC.

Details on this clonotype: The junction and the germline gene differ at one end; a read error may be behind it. For the CDR3, the DNA is TGTGCCAGCAGCTTAGAGGGGAACGGAAGCTATGGCTACACCTTC. Its translation is CASSLEGNGSYGYTF. J is TRBJ1-2 and V is TRBV12-3 or TRBV12-4; tentative D call: TRBD1 (5 bases). CDR3 size: 15 residues.

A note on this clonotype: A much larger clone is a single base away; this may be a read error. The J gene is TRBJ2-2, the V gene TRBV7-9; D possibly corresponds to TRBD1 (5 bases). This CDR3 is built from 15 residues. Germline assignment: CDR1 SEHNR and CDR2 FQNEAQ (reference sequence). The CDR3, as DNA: TGTGCCAGCAGCCCCATCTCCAAGGACACCGAGGAGCTGTTTTTT. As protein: CASSPISKDTEELFF.

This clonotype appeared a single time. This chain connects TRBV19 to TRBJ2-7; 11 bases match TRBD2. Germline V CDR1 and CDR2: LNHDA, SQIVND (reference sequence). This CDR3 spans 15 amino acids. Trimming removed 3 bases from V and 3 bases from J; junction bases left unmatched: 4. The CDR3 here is CASSMTSGTGYEQYF. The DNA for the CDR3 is TGTGCCAGTAGTATGACTAGCGGGACGGGCTACGAGCAGTACTTC. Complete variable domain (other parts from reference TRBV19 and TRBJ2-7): DGGITQSPKYLFRKEGQNVTLSCEQNLNHDAMYWYRQDPGQGLRLIYYSQIVNDFQKGDIAEGYSVSREKKESFPLTVTSAQKNPTAFYLCASSMTSGTGYEQYFGPGTRLTVT.

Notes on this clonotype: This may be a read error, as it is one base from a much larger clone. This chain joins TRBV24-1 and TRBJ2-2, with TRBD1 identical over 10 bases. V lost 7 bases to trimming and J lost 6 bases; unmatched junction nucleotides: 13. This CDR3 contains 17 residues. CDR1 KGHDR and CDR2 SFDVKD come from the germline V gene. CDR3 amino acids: CATSKADRGLVAGELFF. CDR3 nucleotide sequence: TGTGCCACCAGCAAAGCAGACAGGGGGCTAGTCGCCGGGGAGCTGTTTTTT.

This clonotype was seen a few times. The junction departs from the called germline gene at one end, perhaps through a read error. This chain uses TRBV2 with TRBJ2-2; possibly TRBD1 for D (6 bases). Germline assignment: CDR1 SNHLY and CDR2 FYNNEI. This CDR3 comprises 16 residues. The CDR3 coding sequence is TGTGCCAGCAGAGCACAAAACAGGGCGGTGAACAATGAGCAGTTTTTT. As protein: CASRAQNRAVNNEQFF.

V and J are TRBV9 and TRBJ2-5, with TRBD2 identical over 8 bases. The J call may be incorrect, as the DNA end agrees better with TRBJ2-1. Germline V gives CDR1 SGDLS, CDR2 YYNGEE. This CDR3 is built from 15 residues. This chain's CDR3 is CASSVARGRRVEQFF. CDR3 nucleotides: TGTGCCAGCAGCGTAGCTCGCGGGAGGAGGGTTGAGCAGTTCTTC.

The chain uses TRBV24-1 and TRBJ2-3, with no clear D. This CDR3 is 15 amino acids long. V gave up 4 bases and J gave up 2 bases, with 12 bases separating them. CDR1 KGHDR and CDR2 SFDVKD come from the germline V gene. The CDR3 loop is CATSDPRTITDTQYF. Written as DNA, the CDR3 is TGTGCCACCAGTGACCCCCGGACCATCACAGATACGCAGTATTTT.

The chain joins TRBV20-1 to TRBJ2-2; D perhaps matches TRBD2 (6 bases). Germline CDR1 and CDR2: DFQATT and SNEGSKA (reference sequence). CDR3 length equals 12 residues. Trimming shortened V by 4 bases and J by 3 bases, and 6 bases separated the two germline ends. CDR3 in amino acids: CSATGDTGELFF. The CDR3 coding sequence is TGCAGTGCTACGGGAGACACCGGGGAGCTGTTTTTT.

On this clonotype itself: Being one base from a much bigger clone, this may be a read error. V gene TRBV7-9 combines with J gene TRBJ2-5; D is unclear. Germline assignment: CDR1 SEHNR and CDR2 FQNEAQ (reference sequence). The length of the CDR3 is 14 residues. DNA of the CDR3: TGTGCCAGCAGGTTAGGTTGGGCGTCAGAGACCCAGTACTTC. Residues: CASRLGWASETQYF.

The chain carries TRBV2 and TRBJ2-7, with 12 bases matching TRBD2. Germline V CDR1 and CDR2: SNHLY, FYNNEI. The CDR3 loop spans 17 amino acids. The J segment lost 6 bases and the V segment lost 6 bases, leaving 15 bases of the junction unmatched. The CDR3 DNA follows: TGTGCCAGCAGCCACGTTCTAGCGGGAGGGCCCTCTAGCGAGCAGTACTTC. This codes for CASSHVLAGGPSSEQYF.

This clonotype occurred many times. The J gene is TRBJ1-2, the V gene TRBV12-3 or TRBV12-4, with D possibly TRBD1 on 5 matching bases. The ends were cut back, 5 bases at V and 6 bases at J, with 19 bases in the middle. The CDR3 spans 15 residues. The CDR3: CASSPGSRLSDGYTF. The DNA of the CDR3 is TGTGCCAGCAGTCCAGGGTCACGCTTATCCGATGGCTACACCTTC.

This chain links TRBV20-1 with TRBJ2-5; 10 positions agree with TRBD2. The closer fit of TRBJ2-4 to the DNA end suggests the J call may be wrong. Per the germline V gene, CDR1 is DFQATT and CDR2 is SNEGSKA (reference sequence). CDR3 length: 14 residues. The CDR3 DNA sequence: TGCAGTGCTAGAGCAAGCGGGAGGGAGGACATTCAGTACTTC. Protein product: CSARASGREDIQYF.

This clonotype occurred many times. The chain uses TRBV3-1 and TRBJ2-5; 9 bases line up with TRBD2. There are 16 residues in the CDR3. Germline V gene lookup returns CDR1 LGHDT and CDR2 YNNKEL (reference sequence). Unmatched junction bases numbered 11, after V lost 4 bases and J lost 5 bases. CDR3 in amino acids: CASSLGQGTSSETQYF. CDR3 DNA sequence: TGTGCCAGCAGCCTCGGCCAGGGGACTAGCTCTGAGACCCAGTACTTC.

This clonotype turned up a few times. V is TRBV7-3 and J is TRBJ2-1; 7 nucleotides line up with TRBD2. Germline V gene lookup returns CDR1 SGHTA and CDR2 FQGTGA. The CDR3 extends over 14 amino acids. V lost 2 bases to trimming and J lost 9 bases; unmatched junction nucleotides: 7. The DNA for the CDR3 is TGTGCCAGCAGCTTACAGTCGGCTAGCGGTGAGCAGTTCTTC. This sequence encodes CASSLQSASGEQFF.

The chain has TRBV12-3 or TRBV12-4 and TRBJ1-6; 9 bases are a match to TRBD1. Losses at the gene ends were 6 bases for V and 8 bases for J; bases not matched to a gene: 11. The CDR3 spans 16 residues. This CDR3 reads CASSRGQGGKDSPLHF. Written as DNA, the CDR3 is TGTGCCAGCAGCCGGGGACAGGGAGGGAAAGATTCACCCCTCCACTTT.

CDR3 bases: TGTGCTGCGGACGGACAGGGCGATCAGCCCCAGCATTTT. This encodes CAADGQGDQPQHF. The V gene is TRBV24-1, the J gene TRBJ1-5; 8 bases align to TRBD1. Germline CDR1 and CDR2: KGHDR and SFDVKD. This CDR3 contains 13 residues.

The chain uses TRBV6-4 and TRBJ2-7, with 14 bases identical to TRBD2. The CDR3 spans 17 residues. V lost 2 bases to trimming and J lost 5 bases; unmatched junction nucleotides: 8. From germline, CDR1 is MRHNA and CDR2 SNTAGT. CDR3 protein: CASSDPRLAGGSDEQYF. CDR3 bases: TGTGCCAGCAGTGACCCCAGACTAGCGGGAGGGTCCGACGAGCAGTACTTC.

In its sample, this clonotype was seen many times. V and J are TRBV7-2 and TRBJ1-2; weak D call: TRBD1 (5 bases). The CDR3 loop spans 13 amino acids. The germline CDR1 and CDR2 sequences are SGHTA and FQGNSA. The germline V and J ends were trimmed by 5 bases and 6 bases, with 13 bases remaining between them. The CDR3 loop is CASSAGGFDGYTF. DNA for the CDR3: TGTGCCAGCAGCGCCGGGGGGTTTGATGGCTACACCTTC.

Written as DNA, the CDR3 is TGTGCCAGCAGCGGGACTAGAAACTTCGCTAACTATGGCTACACCTTC. This encodes CASSGTRNFANYGYTF. The V and J genes are TRBV12-3 or TRBV12-4 and TRBJ1-2; D perhaps matches TRBD1 (5 bases). Trimming stripped 6 bases from V and 0 bases from J, with 17 bases between. This CDR3 contains 16 residues.

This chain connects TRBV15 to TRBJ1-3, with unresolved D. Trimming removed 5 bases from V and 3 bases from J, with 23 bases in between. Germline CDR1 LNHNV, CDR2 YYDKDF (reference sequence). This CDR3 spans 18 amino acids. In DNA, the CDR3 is TGTGCCACCAGCTCGGGCAGGCCCAGAGGAGAGGATGGAAACACCATATATTTT. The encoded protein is CATSSGRPRGEDGNTIYF.

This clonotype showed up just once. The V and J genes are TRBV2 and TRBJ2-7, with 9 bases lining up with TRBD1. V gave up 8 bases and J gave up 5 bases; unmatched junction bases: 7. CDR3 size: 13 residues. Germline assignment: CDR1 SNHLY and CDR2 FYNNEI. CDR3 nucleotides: TGTGCCAGCGGAGGGGGACAGGGCCACGAGCAGTACTTC. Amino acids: CASGGGQGHEQYF.

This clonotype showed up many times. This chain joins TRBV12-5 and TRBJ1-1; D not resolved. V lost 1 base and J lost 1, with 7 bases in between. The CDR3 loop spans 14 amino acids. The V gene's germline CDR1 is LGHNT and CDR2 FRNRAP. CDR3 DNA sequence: TGTGCTAGTGGTTTGGGCTGGGAGAACACTGAAGCTTTCTTT. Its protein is CASGLGWENTEAFF.

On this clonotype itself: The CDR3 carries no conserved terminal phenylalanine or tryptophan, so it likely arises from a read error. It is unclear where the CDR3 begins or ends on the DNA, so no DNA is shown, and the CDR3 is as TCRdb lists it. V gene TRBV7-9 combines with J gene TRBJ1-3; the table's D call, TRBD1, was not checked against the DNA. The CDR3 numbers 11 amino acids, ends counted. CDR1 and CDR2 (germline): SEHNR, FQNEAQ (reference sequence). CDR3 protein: CASMPPGRTNT.

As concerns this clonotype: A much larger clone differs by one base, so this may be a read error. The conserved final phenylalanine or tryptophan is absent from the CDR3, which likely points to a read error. The CDR3 coding sequence is TGTGCCATCAGGGAGGGTCCCTCCGGGAGGCAGTACCTC. It encodes CAIREGPSGRQYL. The chain recombines TRBV10-3 with TRBJ2-7, with D perhaps TRBD2 (6 bases). Germline CDR1 reads ENHRY; CDR2 reads SYGVKD. Between the trimmed V and J ends, which lost 6 bases and 9 bases, there was a span of 18 bases. The CDR3 consists of 13 residues.

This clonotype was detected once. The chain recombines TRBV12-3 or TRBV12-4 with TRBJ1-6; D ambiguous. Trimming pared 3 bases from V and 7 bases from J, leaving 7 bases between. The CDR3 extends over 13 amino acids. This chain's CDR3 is CASSFGPNSPLHF. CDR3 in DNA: TGTGCCAGCAGTTTTGGGCCGAATTCACCCCTCCACTTT.

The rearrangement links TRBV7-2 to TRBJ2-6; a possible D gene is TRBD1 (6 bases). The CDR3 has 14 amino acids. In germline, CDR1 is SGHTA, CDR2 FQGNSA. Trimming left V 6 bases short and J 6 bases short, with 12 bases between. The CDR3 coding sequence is TGTGCCAGCAGGACCGAGGGGGAGGCCAACGTCCTGACTTTC. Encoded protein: CASRTEGEANVLTF. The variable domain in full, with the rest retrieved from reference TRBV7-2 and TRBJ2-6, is GAGVSQSPSNKVTEKGKDVELRCDPISGHTALYWYRQSLGQGLEFLIYFQGNSAPDKSGLPSDRFSAERTGGSVSTLTIQRTQQEDSAVYLCASRTEGEANVLTFGAGSRLTVL.

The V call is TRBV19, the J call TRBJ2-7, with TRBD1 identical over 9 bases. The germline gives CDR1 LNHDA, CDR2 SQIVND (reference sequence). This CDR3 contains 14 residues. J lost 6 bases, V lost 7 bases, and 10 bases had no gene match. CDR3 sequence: CASTPGTGNGEQYF. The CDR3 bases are TGTGCCAGTACCCCCGGGACAGGGAATGGCGAGCAGTACTTC.

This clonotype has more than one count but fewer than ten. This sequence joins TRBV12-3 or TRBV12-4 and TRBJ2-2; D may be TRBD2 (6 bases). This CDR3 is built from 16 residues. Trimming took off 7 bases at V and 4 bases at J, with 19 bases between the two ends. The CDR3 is CASTPTGGTGTGELFF. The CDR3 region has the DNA TGTGCCAGCACACCCACCGGAGGGACGGGCACCGGGGAGCTGTTTTTT.

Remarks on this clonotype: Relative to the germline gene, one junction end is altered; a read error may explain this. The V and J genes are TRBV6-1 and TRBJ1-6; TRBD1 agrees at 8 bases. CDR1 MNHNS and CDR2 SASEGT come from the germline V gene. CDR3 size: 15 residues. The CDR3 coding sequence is TGTGCCATCAGTACGGGACAGGCCGTTAATTCACCCCTCCACTTT. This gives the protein CAISTGQAVNSPLHF.